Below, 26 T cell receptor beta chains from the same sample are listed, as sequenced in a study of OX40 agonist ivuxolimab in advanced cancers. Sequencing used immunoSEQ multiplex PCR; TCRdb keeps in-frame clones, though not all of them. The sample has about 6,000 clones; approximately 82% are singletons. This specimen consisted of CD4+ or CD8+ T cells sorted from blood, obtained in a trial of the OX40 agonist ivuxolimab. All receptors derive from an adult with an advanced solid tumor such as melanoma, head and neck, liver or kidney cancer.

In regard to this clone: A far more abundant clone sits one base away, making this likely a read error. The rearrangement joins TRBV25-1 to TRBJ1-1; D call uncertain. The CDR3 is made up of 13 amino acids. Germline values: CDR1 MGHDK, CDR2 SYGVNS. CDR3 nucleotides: TGTGCCGGCAGTCTGGGGTTGGGCACTGAAGCTTTCTTT. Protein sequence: CAGSLGLGTEAFF.

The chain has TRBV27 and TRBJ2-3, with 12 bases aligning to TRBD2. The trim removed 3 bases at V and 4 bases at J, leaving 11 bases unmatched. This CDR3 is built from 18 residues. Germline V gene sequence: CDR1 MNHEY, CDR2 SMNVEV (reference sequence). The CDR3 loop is CASSLTQLAGGGADTQYF. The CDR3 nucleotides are TGTGCCAGCAGTTTGACTCAACTAGCGGGGGGCGGGGCAGATACGCAGTATTTT.

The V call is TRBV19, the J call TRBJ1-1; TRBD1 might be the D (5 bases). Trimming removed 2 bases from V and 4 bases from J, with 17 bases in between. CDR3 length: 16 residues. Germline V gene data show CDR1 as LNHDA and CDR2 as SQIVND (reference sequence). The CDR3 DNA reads TGTGCCAGTAGTATACCGGGGTGGGGGTTCGGCACTGAAGCTTTCTTT. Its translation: CASSIPGWGFGTEAFF.

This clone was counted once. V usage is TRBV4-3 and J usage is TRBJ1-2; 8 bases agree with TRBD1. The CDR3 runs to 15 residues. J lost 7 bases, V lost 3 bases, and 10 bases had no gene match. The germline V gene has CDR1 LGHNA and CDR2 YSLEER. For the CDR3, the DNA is TGCGCCAGCAGCCACGTATTACAGGGGGTTTTTGGCTACACCTTC. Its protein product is CASSHVLQGVFGYTF.

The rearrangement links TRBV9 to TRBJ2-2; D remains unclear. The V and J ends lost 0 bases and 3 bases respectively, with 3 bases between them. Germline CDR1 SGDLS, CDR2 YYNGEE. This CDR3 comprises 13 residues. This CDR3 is CASSVAYTGELFF. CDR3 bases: TGTGCCAGCAGCGTAGCCTACACCGGGGAGCTGTTTTTT.

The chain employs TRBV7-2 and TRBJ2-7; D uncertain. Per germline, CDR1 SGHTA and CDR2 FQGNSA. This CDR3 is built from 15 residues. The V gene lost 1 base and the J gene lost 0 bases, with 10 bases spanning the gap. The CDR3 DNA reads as TGTGCCAGCAGCTTAGAGGCTTCTAACTCCTACGAGCAGTACTTC. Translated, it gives CASSLEASNSYEQYF.

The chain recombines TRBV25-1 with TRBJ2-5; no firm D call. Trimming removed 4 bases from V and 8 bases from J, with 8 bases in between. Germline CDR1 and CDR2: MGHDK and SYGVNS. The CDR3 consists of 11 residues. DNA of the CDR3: TGTGCCAGCAGTGCAGGTGGTACCCAGTACTTC. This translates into CASSAGGTQYF.

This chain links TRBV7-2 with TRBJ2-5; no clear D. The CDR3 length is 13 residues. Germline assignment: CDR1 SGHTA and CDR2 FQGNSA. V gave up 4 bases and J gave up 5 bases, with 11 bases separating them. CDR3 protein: CASSSGPAETQYF. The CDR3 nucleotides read TGTGCCAGCAGCTCGGGCCCAGCGGAGACCCAGTACTTC.

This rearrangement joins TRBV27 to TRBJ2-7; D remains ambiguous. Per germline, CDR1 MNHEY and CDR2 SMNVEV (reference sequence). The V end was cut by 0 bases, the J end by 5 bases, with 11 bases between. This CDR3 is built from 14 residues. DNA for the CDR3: TGTGCCAGCAGTTTATCGCCGGTAATGAACGAGCAGTACTTC. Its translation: CASSLSPVMNEQYF.

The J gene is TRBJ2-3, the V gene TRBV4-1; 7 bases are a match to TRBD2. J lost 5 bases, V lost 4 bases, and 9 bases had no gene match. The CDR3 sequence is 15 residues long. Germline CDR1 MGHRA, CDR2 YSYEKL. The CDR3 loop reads CASSLVTGGEDTQYF. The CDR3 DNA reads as TGCGCCAGCAGCCTCGTTACTGGGGGGGAAGATACGCAGTATTTT.

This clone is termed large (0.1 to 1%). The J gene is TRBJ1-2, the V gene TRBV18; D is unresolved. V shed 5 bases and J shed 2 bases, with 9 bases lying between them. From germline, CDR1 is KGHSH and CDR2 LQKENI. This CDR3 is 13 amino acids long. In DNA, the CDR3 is TGTGCCAGCTCAAAACGGGCAAACTATGGCTACACCTTC. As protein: CASSKRANYGYTF. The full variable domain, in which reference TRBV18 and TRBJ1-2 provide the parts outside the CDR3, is NAGVMQNPRHLVRRRGQEARLRCSPMKGHSHVYWYRQLPEEGLKFMVYLQKENIIDESGMPKERFSAEFPKEGPSILRIQQVVRGDSAAYFCASSKRANYGYTFGSGTRLTVV.

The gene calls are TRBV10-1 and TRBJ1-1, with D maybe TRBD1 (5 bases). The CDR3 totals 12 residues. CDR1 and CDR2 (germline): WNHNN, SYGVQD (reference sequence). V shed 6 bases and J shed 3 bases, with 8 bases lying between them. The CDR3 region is CASRKGHTEAFF. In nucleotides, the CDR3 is TGCGCCAGCAGAAAGGGGCACACTGAAGCTTTCTTT.

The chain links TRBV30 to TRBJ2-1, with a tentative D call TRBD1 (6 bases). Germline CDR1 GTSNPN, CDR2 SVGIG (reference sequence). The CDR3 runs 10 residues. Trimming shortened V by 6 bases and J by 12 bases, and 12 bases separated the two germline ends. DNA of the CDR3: TGTGCCTGCCATACAGGGCTGCAGTTCTTC. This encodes CACHTGLQFF.

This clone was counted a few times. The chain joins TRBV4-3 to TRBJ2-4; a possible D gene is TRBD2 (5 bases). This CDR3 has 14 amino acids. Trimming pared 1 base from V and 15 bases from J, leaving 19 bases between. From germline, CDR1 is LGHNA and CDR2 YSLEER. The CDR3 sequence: CASSQGMLGSGLYF. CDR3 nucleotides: TGCGCCAGCAGCCAAGGAATGTTGGGGAGCGGCTTGTACTTC.

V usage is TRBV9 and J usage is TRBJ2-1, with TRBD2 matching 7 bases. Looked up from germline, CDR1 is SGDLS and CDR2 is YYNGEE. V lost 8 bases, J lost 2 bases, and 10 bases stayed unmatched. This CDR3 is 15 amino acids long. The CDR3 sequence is CASTWGTNTYNEQFF. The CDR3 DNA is TGTGCCAGTACCTGGGGGACTAACACCTACAATGAGCAGTTCTTC.

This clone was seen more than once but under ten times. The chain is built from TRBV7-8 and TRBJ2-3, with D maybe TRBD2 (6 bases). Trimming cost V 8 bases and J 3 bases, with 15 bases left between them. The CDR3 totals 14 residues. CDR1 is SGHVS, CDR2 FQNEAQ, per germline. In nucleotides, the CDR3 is TGTGCCAGCCGTTCGGGGGTGGGAACAGATACGCAGTATTTT. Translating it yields CASRSGVGTDTQYF. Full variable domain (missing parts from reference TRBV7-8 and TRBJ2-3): GAGVSQSPRYKVAKRGQDVALRCDPISGHVSLFWYQQALGQGPEFLTYFQNEAQLDKSGLPSDRFFAERPEGSVSTLKIQRTQQEDSAVYLCASRSGVGTDTQYFGPGTRLTVL.

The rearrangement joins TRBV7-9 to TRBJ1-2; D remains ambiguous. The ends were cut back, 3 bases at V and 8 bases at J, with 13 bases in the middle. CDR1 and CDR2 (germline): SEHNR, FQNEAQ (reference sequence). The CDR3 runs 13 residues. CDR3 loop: CASSFKGPGGYTF. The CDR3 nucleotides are TGTGCCAGCAGCTTCAAGGGCCCGGGGGGCTACACCTTC.

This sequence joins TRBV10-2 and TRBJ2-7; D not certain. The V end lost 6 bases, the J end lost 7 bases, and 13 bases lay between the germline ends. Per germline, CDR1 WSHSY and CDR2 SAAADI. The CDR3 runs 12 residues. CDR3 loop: CASSEDSAEQYF. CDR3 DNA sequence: TGCGCCAGCAGCGAAGACTCGGCTGAGCAGTACTTC.

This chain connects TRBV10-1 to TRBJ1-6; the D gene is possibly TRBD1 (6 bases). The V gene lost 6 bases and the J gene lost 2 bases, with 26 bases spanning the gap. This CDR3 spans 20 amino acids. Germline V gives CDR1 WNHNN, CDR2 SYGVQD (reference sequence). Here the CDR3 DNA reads TGCGCCAGCAGGCCCTCCCCGCCTAGGACAGTAGGGCCCTATAATTCACCCCTCCACTTT. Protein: CASRPSPPRTVGPYNSPLHF.

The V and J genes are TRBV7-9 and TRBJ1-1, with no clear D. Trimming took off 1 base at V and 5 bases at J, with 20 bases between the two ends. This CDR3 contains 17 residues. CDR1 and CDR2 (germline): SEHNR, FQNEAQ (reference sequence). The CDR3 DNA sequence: TGTGCCAGCAGCTTAGAGTATCGGGCGGGGTTTAGGACTGAAGCTTTCTTT. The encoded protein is CASSLEYRAGFRTEAFF.

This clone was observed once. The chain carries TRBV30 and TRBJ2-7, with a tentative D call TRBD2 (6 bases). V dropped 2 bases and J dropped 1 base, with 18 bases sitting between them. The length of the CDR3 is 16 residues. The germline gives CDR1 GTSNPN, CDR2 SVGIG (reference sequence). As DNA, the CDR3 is TGTGCCTGGAGTACCCTATTCCGGGACTTTTCCTACGAGCAGTACTTC. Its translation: CAWSTLFRDFSYEQYF.

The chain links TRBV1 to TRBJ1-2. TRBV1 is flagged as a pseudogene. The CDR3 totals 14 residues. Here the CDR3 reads CTSSRRGMDYGYTF. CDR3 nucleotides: TGCACCAGCAGCCGTCGGGGAATGGACTATGGCTACACCTTC.

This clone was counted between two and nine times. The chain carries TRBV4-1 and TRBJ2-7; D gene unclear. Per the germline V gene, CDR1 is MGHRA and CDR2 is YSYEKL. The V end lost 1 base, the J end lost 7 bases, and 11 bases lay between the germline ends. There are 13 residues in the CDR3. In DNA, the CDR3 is TGCGCCAGCAGCCAAGTTGAGCTAACAGAGCAGTACTTC. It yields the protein CASSQVELTEQYF.

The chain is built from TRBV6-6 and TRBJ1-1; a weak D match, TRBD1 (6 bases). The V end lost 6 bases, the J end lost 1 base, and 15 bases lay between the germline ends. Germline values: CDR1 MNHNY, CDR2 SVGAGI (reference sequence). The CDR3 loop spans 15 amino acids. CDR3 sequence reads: CASRNGGGRNTEAFF. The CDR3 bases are TGTGCCAGCAGGAACGGGGGGGGCAGGAACACTGAAGCTTTCTTT.

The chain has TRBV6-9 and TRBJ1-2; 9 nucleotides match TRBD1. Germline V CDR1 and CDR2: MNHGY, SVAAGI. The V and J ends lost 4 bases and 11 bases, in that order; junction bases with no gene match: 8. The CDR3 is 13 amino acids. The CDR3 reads CASSFGQGKRYTF. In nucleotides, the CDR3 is TGTGCCAGCAGTTTCGGACAGGGGAAAAGGTACACCTTC.

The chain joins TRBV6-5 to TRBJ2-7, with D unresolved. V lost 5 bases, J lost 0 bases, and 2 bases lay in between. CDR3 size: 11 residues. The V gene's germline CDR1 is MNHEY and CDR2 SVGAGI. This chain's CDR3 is CASSVSYEQYF. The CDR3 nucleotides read TGTGCCAGCAGTGTCTCCTACGAGCAGTACTTC.